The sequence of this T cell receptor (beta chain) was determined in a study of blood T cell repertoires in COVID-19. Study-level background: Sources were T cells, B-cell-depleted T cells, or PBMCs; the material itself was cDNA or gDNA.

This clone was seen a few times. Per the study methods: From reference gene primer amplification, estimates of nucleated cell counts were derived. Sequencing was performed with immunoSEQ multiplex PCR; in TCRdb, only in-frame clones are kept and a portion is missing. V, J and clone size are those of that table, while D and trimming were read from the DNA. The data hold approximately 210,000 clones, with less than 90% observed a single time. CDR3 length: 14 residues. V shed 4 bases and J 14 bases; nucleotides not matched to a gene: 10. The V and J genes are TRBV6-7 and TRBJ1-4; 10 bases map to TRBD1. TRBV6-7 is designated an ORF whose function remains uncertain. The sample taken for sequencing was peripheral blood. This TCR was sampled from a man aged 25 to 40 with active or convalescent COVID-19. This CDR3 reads CASSWEGTGEKLFF. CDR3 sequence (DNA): TGTGCCAGCAGTTGGGAAGGGACAGGGGAGAAGCTGTTTTTT.